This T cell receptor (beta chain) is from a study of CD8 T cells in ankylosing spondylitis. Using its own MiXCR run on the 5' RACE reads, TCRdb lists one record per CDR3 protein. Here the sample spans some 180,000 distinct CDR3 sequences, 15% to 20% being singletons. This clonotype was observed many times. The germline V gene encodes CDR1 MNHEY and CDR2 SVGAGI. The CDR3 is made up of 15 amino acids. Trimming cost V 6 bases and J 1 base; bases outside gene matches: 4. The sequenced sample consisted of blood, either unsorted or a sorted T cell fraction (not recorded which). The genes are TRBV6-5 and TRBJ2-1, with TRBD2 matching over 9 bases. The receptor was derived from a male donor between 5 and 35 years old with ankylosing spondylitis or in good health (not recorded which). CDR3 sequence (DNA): TGTGCCAGCAGAGCGGGAGGAGTGTCCTACAATGAGCAGTTCTTC. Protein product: CASRAGGVSYNEQFF.